This T cell receptor (beta chain) was profiled in a study of CD8 T cells in ankylosing spondylitis. Study results and caveats: Peripheral blood held disease-linked clones only at relatively low frequency, and these were CD8+.

The CDR3 sequence is 16 residues long. V shed 3 bases, J shed 4 bases, and the junction held 11 bases outside the gene matches. The germline V gene has CDR1 SGHKS and CDR2 YYEKEE (reference sequence). This clonotype was detected many times. Its cognate antigen is unknown. The authors made TCR beta libraries by quantitative 5'-RACE with molecular barcodes. Via MiXCR, TCRdb re-called the 5' RACE reads, giving one row per CDR3 protein. The sample shows some 130,000 distinct CDR3 sequences, 7% to 8% of them seen only once. The sequencing input was blood, either unsorted or a sorted T cell fraction (not recorded which). V is TRBV5-5 and J is TRBJ1-2; 8 nucleotides align to TRBD1. This clonotype originated in a female donor with ankylosing spondylitis or in good health (not recorded which). CDR3 sequence (DNA): TGTGCCAGCAGCTCGTCACGGACAGGGACGAGCTATGGCTACACCTTC. Residues: CASSSSRTGTSYGYTF.